The entry below describes one T cell receptor (beta chain). Here immunoSEQ multiplex PCR was the method, and the copy in TCRdb shows in-frame clones only, minus some. Of around 100,000 clones listed, approximately 90% were seen once; the top ten hold about 15%. There are 11 residues in the CDR3. The germline V and J ends were trimmed by 2 bases and 14 bases, with 13 bases remaining between them. Germline V CDR1 and CDR2: SGHDT, YYEEEE. The data were taken from a study of identifying expanded T cells in peripheral blood. Sample: blood. This sequence originates from a person aged 18 to 75 in good health. This chain joins TRBV5-6 and TRBJ1-2; D not certain. CDR3 in DNA: TGTGCCAGCAGCTTCGGCGGCGGTAAAACCTTC. Translating gives CASSFGGGKTF.